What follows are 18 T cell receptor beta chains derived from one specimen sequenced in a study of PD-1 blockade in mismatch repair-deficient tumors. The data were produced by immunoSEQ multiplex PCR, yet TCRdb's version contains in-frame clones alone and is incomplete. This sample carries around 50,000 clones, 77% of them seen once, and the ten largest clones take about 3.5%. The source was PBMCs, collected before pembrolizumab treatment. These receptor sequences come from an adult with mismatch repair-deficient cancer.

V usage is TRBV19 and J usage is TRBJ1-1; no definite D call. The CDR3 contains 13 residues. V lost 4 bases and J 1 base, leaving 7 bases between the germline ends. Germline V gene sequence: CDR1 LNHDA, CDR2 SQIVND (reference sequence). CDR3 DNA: TGTGCCAGTAGTAGGCCCCAGAACACTGAAGCTTTCTTT. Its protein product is CASSRPQNTEAFF.

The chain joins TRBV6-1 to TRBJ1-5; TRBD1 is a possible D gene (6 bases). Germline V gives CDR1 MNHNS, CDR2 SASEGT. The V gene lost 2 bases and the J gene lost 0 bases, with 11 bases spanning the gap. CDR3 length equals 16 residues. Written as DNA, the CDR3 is TGTGCCAGCAGTGAACTGACAGGTTATAGCAATCAGCCCCAGCATTTT. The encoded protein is CASSELTGYSNQPQHF.

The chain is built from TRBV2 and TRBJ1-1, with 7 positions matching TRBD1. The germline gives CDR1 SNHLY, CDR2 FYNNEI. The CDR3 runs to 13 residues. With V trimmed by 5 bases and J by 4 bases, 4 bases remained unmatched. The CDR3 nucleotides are TGTGCCAGCAGTAGGGACAGATCCACTGAAGCTTTCTTT. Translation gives CASSRDRSTEAFF.

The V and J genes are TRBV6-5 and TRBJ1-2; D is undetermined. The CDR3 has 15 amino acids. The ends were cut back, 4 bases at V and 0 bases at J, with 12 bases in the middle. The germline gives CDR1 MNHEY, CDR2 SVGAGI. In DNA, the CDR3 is TGTGCCAGCAGTTCCCTACAGCCTGCTAACTATGGCTACACCTTC. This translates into CASSSLQPANYGYTF.

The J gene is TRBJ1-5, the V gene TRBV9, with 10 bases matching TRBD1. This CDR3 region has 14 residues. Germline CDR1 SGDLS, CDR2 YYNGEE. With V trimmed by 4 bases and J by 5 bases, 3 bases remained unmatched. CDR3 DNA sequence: TGTGCCAGCAGCCTGACAGGGGGCGATCAGCCCCAGCATTTT. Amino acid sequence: CASSLTGGDQPQHF.

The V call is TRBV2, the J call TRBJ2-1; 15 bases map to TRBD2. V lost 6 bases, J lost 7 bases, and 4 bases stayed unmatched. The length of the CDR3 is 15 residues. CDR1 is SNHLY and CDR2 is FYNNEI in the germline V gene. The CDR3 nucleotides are TGTGCCAGCAGCTCCGGGACTAGCGGGAGGAATGAGCAGTTCTTC. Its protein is CASSSGTSGRNEQFF.

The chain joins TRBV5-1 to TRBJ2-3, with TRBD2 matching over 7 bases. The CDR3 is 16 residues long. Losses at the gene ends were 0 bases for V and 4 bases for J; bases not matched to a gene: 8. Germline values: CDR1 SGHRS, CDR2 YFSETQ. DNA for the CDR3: TGCGCCAGCAGCTTGGGGACTAGTGGGTCCGCAGATACGCAGTATTTT. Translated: CASSLGTSGSADTQYF.

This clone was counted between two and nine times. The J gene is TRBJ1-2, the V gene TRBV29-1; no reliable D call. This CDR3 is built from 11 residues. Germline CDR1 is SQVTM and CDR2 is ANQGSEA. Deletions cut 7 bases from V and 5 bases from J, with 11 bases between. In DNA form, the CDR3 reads TGCAGCGACCAGACGGTATATGGCTACACCTTC. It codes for CSDQTVYGYTF.

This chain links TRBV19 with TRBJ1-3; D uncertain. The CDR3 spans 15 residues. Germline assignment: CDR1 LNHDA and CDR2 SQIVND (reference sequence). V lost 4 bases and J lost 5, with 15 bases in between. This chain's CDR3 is CASSKREETRNTIYF. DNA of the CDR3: TGTGCCAGTAGTAAAAGGGAGGAGACCCGAAACACCATATATTTT.

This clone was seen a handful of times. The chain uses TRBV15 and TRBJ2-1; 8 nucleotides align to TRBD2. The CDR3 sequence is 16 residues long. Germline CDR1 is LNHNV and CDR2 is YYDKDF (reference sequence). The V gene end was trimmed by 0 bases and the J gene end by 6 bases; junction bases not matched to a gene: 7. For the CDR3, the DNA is TGTGCCACCAGCAGAGATATTAGCGGGACCCGCAATGAGCAGTTCTTC. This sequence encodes CATSRDISGTRNEQFF.

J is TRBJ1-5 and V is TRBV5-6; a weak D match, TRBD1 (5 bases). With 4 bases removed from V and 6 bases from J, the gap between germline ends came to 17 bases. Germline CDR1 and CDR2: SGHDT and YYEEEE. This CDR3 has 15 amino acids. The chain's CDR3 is CASSRREGWRQPQHF. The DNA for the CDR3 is TGTGCCAGCAGCCGCAGGGAGGGCTGGCGTCAGCCCCAGCATTTT. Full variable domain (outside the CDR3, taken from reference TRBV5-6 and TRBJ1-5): DAGVTQSPTHLIKTRGQQVTLRCSPKSGHDTVSWYQQALGQGPQFIFQYYEEEERQRGNFPDRFSGHQFPNYSSELNVNALLLGDSALYLCASSRREGWRQPQHFGDGTRLSIL.

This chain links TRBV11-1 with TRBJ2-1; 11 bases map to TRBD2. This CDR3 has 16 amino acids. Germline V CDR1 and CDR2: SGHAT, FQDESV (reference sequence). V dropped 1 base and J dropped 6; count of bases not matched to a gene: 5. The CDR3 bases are TGTGCCAGCAGCTTAGACGCGGGACTAGCGGCCAATGAGCAGTTCTTC. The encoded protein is CASSLDAGLAANEQFF.

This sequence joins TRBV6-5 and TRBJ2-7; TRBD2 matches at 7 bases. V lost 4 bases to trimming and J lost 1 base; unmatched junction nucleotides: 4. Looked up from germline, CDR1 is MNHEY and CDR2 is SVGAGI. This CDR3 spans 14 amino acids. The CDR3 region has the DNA TGTGCCAGCAGTTCCCTAGCGGAGTCCTACGAGCAGTACTTC. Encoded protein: CASSSLAESYEQYF.

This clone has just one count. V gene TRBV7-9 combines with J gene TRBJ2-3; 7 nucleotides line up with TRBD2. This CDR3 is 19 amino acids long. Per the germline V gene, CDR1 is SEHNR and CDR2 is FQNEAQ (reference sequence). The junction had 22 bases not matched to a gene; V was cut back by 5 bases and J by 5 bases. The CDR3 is CASSLILSGGSTGRDTQYF. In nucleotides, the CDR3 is TGTGCCAGCAGCCTAATTCTATCAGGCGGGAGTACTGGAAGAGATACGCAGTATTTT.

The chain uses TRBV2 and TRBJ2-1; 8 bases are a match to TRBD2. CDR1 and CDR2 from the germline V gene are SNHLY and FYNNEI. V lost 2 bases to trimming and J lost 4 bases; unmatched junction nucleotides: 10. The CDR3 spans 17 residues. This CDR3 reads CASSELIGGLGYNEQFF. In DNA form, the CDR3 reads TGTGCCAGCAGTGAATTGATCGGGGGACTAGGGTACAATGAGCAGTTCTTC.

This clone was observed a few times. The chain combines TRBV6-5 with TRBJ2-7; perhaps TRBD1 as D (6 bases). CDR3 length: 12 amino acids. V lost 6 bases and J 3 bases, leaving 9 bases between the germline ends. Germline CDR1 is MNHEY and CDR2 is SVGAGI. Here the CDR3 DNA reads TGTGCCAGCAGCCAGGGGCACTACGAGCAGTACTTC. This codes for CASSQGHYEQYF.

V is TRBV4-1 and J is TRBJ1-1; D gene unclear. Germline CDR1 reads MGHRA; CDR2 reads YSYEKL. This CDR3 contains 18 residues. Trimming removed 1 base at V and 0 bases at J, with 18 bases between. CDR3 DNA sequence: TGCGCCAGCAGCCAAGGGGTTTTGGGGAGGGCCCTGAACACTGAAGCTTTCTTT. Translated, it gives CASSQGVLGRALNTEAFF.

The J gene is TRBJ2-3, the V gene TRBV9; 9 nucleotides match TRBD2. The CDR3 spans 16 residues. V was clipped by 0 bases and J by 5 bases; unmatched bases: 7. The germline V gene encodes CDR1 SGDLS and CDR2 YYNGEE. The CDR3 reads CASSVEWREGVDTQYF. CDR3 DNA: TGTGCCAGCAGCGTAGAATGGCGGGAGGGCGTAGATACGCAGTATTTT.